This T cell receptor beta chain was observed in a study of OX40 agonist ivuxolimab in advanced cancers. The table came from immunoSEQ multiplex PCR; TCRdb's copy has only in-frame clones and leaves some out. The sample lists approximately 26,000 clones; roughly 84% were seen once. The V and J ends lost 4 bases and 3 bases respectively, with 15 bases between them. Germline-derived CDR1 and CDR2 are MGHRA and YSYEKL. CDR3 length: 15 amino acids. The chain employs TRBV4-1 and TRBJ1-1; unclear D gene. The receptor was isolated from an adult with an advanced solid tumor such as melanoma, head and neck, liver or kidney cancer. The sample here was CD4+ or CD8+ T cells sorted from blood, taken in a trial of the OX40 agonist ivuxolimab. CDR3 residues: CASSRGVGRDTEAFF. The CDR3 DNA follows: TGCGCCAGCAGCCGAGGAGTCGGTCGAGACACTGAAGCTTTCTTT.